This TCR beta chain was identified in a study of blood T cell repertoires in COVID-19. Some clones are missing from TCRdb's copy, which holds only in-frame ones; the method was immunoSEQ multiplex PCR. This sample has 50,000 to 80,000 clones, with 78% found just once. The table lists this clone with a count of one. Germline CDR1 and CDR2: KGHDR and SFDVKD. V gave up 4 bases and J gave up 0 bases, with 15 bases separating them. CDR3 length: 17 residues. Sequencing was done on a sample of peripheral blood. This clonotype originated in a man aged 55 to 70 with COVID-19, enrolled during active disease. V and J are TRBV24-1 and TRBJ2-1, with D possibly being TRBD1 (6 bases). CDR3 amino acids: CATSDQGRGASYNEQFF. CDR3 DNA sequence: TGTGCCACCAGTGACCAGGGCAGGGGAGCCTCCTACAATGAGCAGTTCTTC.